This TCR beta chain was identified during a study of blood T cell repertoires in COVID-19. CDR1 and CDR2 (germline): SGHTA, FQGNSA. The CDR3 sequence is 14 residues long. The V end lost 5 bases, the J end lost 6 bases, and 13 bases lay between the germline ends. Per the authors' pipeline: It was from reference gene primer amplification that nucleated cell counts were estimated. Repertoires were generated with immunoSEQ multiplex PCR, while TCRdb's copy carries only in-frame clones and drops some. The V and J calls and clone size are taken from that table; D and trimming were inferred from the DNA. Of about 370,000 clones detected, roughly 92% appear once; the ten largest clones hold 0.8% to 0.9%. Residents of 24 US areas, aged about 18 to 95 years, made up the participants. Exposed participants came across a COVID-19 case within 2 weeks before study entry.

Sequencing input: PBMCs or T cells enriched from blood (not recorded which). The rearrangement links TRBV7-2 to TRBJ2-2; TRBD2 is a possible D gene (5 bases). The receptor's source is a woman in her forties who had been exposed to COVID-19. The CDR3 region has the DNA TGTGCCAGCAGCACCGAGGGTCCGTCCGGGGAGCTGTTTTTT. Encoded protein: CASSTEGPSGELFF.